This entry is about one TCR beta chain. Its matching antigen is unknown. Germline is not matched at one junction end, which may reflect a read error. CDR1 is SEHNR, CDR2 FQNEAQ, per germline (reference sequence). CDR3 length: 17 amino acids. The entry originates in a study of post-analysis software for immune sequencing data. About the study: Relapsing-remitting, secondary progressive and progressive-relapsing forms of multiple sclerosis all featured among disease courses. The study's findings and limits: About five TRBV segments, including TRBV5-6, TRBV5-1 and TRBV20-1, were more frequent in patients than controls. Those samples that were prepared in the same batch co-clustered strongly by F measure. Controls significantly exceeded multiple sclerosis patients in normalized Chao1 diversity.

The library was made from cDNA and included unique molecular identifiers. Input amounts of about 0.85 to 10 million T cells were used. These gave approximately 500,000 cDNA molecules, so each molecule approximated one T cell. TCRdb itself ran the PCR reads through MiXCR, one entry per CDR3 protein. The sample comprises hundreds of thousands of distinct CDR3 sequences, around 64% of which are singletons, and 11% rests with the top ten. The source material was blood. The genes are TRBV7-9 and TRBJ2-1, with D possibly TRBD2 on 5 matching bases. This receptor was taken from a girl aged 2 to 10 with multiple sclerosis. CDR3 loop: CASSGGSGKDPYNEQFF. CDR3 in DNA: TGTGCTAGCAGCGGAGGTTCGGGCAAGGACCCCTACAATGAGCAGTTCTTC.